A single sample is the source of the 10 T cell receptor beta chains below, sequenced in a study of T cell repertoires in cytomegalovirus infection. For these receptors, no antigen is known. Each CDR3 protein is one row after TCRdb ran MiXCR on the reads. The sample consists of about 130,000 distinct CDR3 sequences, approximately 24% of them appearing once. The sequenced sample was PBMCs, sequenced either directly or after in vitro stimulation (not recorded which). The origin of the receptors is a human donor in good health (CMV status not recorded). Some clones in this sample may be carry-over from other donors' samples.

This clonotype was counted at least ten times. The chain recombines TRBV27 with TRBJ2-1; the D gene could be TRBD1 or TRBD2 (5 bases each). CDR3 length: 15 residues. With 7 bases removed from V and 3 bases from J, the gap between germline ends came to 16 bases. The germline V gene encodes CDR1 MNHEY and CDR2 SMNVEV (reference sequence). CDR3 coding DNA: TGTGCCAGCACCACAAGGGACGGGCGCTACAATGAGCAGTTCTTC. Translating gives CASTTRDGRYNEQFF.

The rearrangement joins TRBV7-9 to TRBJ2-7; TRBD2 is a possible D gene (6 bases). Between the trimmed V and J ends, which lost 3 bases and 5 bases, there was a span of 11 bases. CDR3 length equals 13 residues. The V gene's germline CDR1 is SEHNR and CDR2 FQNEAQ (reference sequence). CDR3: CASSFTGRHEQYV. The CDR3 DNA is TGTGCCAGCAGCTTTACGGGGAGGCACGAGCAGTACGTC.

The chain is built from TRBV12-3 or TRBV12-4 and TRBJ2-1, with D hard to call. This CDR3 has 15 residues. V lost 5 bases to trimming and J lost 6 bases, with 17 bases between them. The CDR3 spells CASSDRDKRANEQFF. CDR3 DNA: TGTGCCAGCAGTGATAGAGACAAACGGGCCAATGAGCAGTTCTTC.

This clonotype was seen a handful of times. V is TRBV11-2 and J is TRBJ1-1, with a possible D match to TRBD1 (6 bases). In germline, CDR1 is SGHAT, CDR2 FQNNGV. CDR3 length: 17 amino acids. Between the trimmed V and J ends, which lost 3 bases and 3 bases, there was a span of 20 bases. The CDR3 loop is CASSLRGVLGQDTEAFF. The CDR3 DNA is TGTGCCAGCAGCTTGAGGGGGGTTTTGGGGCAAGACACTGAAGCTTTCTTT.

The table lists this clonotype with many counts. The chain is built from TRBV12-3 or TRBV12-4 and TRBJ1-1; tentative D call: TRBD1 (6 bases). The CDR3 loop spans 12 amino acids. Trimming cost V 2 bases and J 8 bases, with 9 bases left between them. CDR3 amino acids: CASSLYQGEAFF. DNA of the CDR3: TGTGCCAGCAGTTTATATCAGGGGGAAGCTTTCTTT.

In its sample, this clonotype was seen many times. This chain connects TRBV28 to TRBJ1-1; weak D call: TRBD1 (6 bases). Germline V gene lookup returns CDR1 MDHEN and CDR2 SYDVKM. The CDR3 is made up of 15 amino acids. Trimming left V 3 bases short and J 4 bases short, with 15 bases between. The CDR3 region is CASSFYRARITEAFF. The DNA of the CDR3 is TGTGCCAGCAGTTTCTACAGGGCCCGGATCACTGAAGCTTTCTTT.

The chain links TRBV18 to TRBJ1-2; the D gene is possibly TRBD1 (5 bases). The CDR3 extends over 14 amino acids. V shed 3 bases and J shed 0 bases, with 8 bases lying between them. In germline, CDR1 is KGHSH, CDR2 LQKENI. CDR3 nucleotide sequence: TGTGCCAGCTCACCGGACACGCCTAACTATGGCTACACCTTC. Protein: CASSPDTPNYGYTF.

The gene calls are TRBV7-2 and TRBJ2-1, with D unresolved. Trimming removed 4 bases from V and 3 bases from J, with 10 bases in between. The CDR3 is 14 amino acids. The V gene's germline CDR1 is SGHTA and CDR2 FQGNSA. CDR3: CASSSRADYNEQFF. CDR3 coding DNA: TGTGCCAGCAGCTCCCGGGCAGACTACAATGAGCAGTTCTTC.

The chain joins TRBV29-1 to TRBJ2-3; 10 bases map to TRBD2. The V and J ends lost 7 bases and 4 bases, in that order; junction bases with no gene match: 14. The CDR3 runs 16 residues. Looked up from germline, CDR1 is SQVTM and CDR2 is ANQGSEA. The CDR3 sequence: CSGVLASGRQADTQYF. CDR3 DNA sequence: TGCAGCGGGGTTTTGGCTAGCGGGAGACAAGCAGATACGCAGTATTTT.

This chain connects TRBV30 to TRBJ2-7; D perhaps matches TRBD2 (5 bases). The germline CDR1 and CDR2 sequences are GTSNPN and SVGIG (reference sequence). The CDR3 loop spans 13 amino acids. Deletions cut 1 base from V and 6 bases from J, with 13 bases between. The CDR3 region has the DNA TGTGCCTGGAGTGCGTTTAGCCGGGGCGAGCAGTACGTC. It translates to CAWSAFSRGEQYV.